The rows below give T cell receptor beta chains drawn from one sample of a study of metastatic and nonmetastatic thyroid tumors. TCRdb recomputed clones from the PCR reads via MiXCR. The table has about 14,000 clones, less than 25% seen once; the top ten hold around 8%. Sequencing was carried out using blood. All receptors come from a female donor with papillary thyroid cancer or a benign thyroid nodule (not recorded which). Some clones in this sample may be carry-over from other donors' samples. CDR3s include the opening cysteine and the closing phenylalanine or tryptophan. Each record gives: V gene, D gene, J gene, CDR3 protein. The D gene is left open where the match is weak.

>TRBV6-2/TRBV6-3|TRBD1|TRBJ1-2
CASRPTGGAAGYTF
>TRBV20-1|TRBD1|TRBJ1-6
CSARRDSYNSPLHF
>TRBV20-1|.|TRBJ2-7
CSANTGTSYEQYF
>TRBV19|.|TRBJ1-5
CASKEGEFGQPHHF
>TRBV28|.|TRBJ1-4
CASRAEEKLFF
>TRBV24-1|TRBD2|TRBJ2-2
CATSDPSAGTSGRGRTGELFF
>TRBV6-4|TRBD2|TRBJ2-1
CASSDRLAGYNEQFF
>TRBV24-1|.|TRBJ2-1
CATSDLAPQGSGSYNEQFF
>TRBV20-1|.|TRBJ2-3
CSAISRRAGTDTQYF
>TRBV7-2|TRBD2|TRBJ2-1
CASSLAMTSGANEQFF
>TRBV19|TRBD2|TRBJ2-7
CASSAILAGGRYEQYF
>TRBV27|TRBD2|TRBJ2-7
CASSQVAGGYEQYF
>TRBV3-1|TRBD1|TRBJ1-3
CASSQEQGGNTIYF
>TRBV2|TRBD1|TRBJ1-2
CASSGGQGIYGYTF
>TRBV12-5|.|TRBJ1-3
CASGGWTPLGSGNTIYF
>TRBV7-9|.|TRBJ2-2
CASSLKTGELFF
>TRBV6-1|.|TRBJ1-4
CASSSQGTTNEKLFF
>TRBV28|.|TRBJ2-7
CASSFAGSVEQYF
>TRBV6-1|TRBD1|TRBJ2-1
CASSGSGTGSNNEQFF
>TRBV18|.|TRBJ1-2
CASSPPSRTNYGYTF
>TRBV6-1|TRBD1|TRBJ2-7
CASRGVTVDRGYEQYF
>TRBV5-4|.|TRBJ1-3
CASSRADSRGNTIYF
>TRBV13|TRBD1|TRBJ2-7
CASSTPGTGNGEQYF
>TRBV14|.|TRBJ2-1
CASSQNRVEQFF
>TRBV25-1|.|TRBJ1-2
CASQRYQSYGYTF
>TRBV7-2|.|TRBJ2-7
CASSFTGSVEQYF
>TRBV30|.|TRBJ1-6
CAWSVVVSNSPLHF
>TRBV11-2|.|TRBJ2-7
CASSLTTNEQYF
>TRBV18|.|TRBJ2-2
CASSPPFLTGELFF
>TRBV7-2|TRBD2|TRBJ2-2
CASSLAGGRNTGELFF
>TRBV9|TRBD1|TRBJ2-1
CASSVGTGSENEQFF
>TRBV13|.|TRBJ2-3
CASSRRGSQDTQYF
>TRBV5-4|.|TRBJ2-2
CANSLETAGGGELFF
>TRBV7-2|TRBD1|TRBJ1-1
CASSLTLGQGAEAFF
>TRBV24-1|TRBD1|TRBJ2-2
CATSTIRDRDNTVELFF
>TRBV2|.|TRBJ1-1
CASSCGRRGNTEAFF
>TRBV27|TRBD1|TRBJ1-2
CASSLWRTGTRDYGYTF
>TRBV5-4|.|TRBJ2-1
CASSFSSGISSRLAEQFF
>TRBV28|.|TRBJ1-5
CASGGRFLGNQPQHF
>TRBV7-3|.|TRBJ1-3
CASSSSRASRSGNTIYF
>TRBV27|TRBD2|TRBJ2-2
CARRHGTSGTGELFF
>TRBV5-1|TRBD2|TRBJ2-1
CASSPGTSNEKFF